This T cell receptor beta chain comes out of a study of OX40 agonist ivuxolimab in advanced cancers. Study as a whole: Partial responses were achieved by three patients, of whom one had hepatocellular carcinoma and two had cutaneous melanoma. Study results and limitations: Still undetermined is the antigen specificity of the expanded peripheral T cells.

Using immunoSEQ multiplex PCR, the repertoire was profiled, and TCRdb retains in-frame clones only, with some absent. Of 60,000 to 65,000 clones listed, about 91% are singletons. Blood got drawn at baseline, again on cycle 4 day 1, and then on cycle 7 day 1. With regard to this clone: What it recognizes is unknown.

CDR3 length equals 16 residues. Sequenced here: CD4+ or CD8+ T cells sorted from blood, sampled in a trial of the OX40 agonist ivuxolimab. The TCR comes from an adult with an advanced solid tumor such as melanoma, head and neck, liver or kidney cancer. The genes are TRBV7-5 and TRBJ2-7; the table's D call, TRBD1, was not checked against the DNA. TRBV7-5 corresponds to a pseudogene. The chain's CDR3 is CVRSGHREEPPYEQYF. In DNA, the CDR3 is TGTGTCAGAAGCGGTCACAGGGAAGAGCCCCCCTACGAGCAGTACTTC.